The clone carrying this T cell receptor beta chain was found many times. Antigen: not known. The data derive from a study of T cells after yellow fever vaccination. Using its own MiXCR run on the 5' RACE reads, TCRdb lists one record per CDR3 protein. The sample contains about 160,000 distinct CDR3 sequences, under 7.5% of which appear only once. General study results and limits: A small proportion of clonotypes was detected in both the CD4 and CD8 compartments. Reappearance after the booster was observed for most primary-vaccination clones (more than 95% CD4, over 70% CD8).

The CDR3 totals 14 residues. The J segment lost 5 bases and the V segment lost 7 bases, leaving 8 bases of the junction unmatched. CDR1 and CDR2 (germline): SGHTA, FQGNSA. The chain has TRBV7-2 and TRBJ1-1; the match to TRBD1 covers 9 bases. The material sequenced was CD4+ T cells sorted from PBMCs, taken more than 4 days after the first yellow fever vaccination. This TCR was recovered from a man aged 18 to 29 who received the YFV17D yellow fever vaccine. This chain's CDR3 is CASIRDREGTEAFF. Written as DNA, the CDR3 is TGTGCCAGCATACGGGACAGGGAGGGGACTGAAGCTTTCTTT.